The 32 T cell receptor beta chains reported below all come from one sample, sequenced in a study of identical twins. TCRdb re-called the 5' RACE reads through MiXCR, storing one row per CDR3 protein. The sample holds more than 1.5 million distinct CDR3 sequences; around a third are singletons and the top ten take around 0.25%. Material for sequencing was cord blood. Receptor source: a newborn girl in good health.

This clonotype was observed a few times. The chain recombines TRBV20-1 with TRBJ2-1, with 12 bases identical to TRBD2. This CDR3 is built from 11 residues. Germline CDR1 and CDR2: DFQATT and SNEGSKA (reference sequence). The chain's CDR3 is CRTSGGKVQFF. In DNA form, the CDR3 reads TGCAGGACTAGCGGGGGTAAGGTGCAGTTCTTC.

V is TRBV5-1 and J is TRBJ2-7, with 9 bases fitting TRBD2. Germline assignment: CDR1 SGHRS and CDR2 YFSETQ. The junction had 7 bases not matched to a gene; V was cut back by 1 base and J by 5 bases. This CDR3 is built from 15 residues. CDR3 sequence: CASSLLPSGDNEQYF. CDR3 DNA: TGCGCCAGCAGCTTGCTTCCTAGCGGGGATAACGAGCAGTACTTC.

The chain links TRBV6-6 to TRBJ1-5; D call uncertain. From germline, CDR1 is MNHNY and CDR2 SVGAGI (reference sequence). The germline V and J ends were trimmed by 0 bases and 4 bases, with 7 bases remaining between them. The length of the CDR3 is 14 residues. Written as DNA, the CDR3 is TGTGCCAGCAGTTACTCGGTCGGGAATCAGCCCCAGCATTTT. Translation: CASSYSVGNQPQHF.

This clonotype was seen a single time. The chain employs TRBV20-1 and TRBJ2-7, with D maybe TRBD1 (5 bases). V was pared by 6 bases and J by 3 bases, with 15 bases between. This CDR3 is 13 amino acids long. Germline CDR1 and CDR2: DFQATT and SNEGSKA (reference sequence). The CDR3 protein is CSAIQGIGYEQYF. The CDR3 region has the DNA TGCAGTGCCATTCAGGGAATTGGCTACGAGCAGTACTTC.

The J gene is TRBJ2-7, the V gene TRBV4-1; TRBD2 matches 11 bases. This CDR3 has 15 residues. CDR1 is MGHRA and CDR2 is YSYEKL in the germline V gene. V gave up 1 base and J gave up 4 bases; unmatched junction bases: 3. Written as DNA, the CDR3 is TGCGCCAGCAGCCAAGTGTCTAGCGGGAGGTACGAGCAGTACTTC. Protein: CASSQVSSGRYEQYF.

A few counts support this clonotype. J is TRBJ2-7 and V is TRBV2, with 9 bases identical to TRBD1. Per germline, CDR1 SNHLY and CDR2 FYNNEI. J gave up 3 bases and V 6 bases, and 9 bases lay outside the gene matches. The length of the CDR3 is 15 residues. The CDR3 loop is CASSLTGTGYYEQYF. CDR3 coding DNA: TGTGCCAGCAGCCTGACAGGGACAGGGTACTACGAGCAGTACTTC.

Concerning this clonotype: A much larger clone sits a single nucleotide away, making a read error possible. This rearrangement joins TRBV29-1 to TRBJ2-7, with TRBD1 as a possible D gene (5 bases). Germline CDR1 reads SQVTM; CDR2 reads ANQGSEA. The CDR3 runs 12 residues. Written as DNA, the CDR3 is TGCAGCGTTGTAGGACACTCCCACGAGCAGTACTTC. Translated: CSVVGHSHEQYF.

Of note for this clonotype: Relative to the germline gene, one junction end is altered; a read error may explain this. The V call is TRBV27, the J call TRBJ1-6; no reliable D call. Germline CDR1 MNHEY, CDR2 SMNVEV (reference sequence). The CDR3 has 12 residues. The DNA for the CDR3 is TGTGCCAGCAACCCCTATAATCCACCCCTCCACTTT. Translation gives CASNPYNPPLHF.

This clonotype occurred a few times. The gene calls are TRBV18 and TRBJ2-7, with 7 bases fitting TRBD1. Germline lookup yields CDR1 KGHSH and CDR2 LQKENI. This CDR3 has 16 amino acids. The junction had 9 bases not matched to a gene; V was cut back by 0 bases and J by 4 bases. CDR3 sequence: CASSPPDVQGHYEQYF. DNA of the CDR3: TGTGCCAGCTCACCACCCGATGTACAGGGGCATTACGAGCAGTACTTC. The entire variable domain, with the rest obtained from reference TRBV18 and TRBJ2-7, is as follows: NAGVMQNPRHLVRRRGQEARLRCSPMKGHSHVYWYRQLPEEGLKFMVYLQKENIIDESGMPKERFSAEFPKEGPSILRIQQVVRGDSAAYFCASSPPDVQGHYEQYFGPGTRLTVT.

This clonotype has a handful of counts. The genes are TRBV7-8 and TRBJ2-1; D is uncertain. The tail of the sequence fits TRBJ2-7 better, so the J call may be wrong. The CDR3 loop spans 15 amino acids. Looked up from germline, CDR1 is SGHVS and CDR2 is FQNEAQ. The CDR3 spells CASSILEDSYNEQYF. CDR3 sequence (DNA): TGTGCCAGCAGCATCCTAGAAGACTCCTACAATGAGCAGTACTTC.

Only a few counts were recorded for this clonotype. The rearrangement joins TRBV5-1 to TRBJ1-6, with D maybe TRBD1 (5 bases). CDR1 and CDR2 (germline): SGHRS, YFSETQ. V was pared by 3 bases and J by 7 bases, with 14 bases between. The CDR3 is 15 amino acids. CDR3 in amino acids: CASSSGTEPNSPLHF. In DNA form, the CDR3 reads TGCGCCAGCAGCTCCGGGACCGAGCCGAATTCACCCCTCCACTTT.

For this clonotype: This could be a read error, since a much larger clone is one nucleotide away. CDR3 sequence: CAGSLETSGTSTQYF. The CDR3 DNA sequence: TGTGCCGGCAGTCTTGAGACTAGCGGGACTTCAACGCAGTATTTT. V is TRBV9 and J is TRBJ2-3; 11 nucleotides align to TRBD2. The CDR3 runs to 15 residues. Germline CDR1 SGDLS, CDR2 YYNGEE. The full variable domain, rest sourced from reference TRBV9 and TRBJ2-3, is DSGVTQTPKHLITATGQRVTLRCSPRSGDLSVYWYQQSLDQGLQFLIQYYNGEERAKGNILERFSAQQFPDLHSELNLSSLELGDSALYFCAGSLETSGTSTQYFGPGTRLTVL.

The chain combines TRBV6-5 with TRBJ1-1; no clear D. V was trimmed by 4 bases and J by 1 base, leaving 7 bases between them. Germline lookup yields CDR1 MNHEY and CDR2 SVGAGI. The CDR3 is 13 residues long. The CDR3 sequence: CASSWRRNTEAFF. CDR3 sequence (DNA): TGTGCCAGCAGTTGGCGGAGGAACACTGAAGCTTTCTTT.

CDR3 coding DNA: TGTGCCAGCAGTCGTAACGGACTAGCGGGAGTAAACGATGAGCAGTACTTC. This sequence encodes CASSRNGLAGVNDEQYF. This chain uses TRBV6-1 with TRBJ2-7; 13 bases map to TRBD2. The CDR3 is made up of 17 amino acids. Germline V gene sequence: CDR1 MNHNS, CDR2 SASEGT. Losses at the gene ends were 5 bases for V and 7 bases for J; bases not matched to a gene: 14.

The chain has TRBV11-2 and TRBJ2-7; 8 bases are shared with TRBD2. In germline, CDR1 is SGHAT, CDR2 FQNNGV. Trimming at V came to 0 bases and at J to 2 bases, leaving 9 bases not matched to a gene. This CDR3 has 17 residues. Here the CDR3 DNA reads TGTGCCAGCAGCTTAGACCCTGGACTAGCCGGAACCTACGAGCAGTACTTC. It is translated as CASSLDPGLAGTYEQYF.

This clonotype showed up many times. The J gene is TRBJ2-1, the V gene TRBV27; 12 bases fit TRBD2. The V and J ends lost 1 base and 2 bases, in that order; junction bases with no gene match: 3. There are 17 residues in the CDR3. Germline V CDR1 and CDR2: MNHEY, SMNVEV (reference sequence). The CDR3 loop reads CASSLWGLAGAYNEQFF. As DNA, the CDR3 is TGTGCCAGCAGTTTATGGGGACTAGCGGGCGCCTACAATGAGCAGTTCTTC.

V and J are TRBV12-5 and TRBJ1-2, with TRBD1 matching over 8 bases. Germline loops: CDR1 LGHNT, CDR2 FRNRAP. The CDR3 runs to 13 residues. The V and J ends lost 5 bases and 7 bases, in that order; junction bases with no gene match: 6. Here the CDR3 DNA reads TGTGCTAGTGGTCTCTTCGGACAGGGTGGCTACACCTTC. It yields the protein CASGLFGQGGYTF.

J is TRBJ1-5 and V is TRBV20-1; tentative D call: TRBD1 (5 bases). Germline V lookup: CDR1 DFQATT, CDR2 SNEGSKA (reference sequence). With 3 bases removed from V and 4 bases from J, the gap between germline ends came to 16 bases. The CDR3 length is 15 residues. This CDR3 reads CSARWSGTGNQPQHF. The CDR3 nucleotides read TGCAGTGCTAGGTGGTCCGGGACGGGTAATCAGCCCCAGCATTTT.

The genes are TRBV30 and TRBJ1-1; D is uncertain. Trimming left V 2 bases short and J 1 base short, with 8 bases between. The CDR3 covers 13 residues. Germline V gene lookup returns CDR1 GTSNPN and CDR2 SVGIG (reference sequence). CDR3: CAWSPRQNTEAFF. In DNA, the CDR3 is TGTGCCTGGAGTCCTAGACAGAACACTGAAGCTTTCTTT.

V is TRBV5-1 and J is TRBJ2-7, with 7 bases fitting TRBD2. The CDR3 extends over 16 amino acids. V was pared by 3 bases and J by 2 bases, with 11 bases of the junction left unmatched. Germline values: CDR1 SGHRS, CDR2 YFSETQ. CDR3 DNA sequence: TGCGCCAGCAGCTCATCGGGGGGAGCGGCCCCCTACGAGCAGTACTTC. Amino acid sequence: CASSSSGGAAPYEQYF.

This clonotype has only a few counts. The CDR3 nucleotides are TGTGCCAGCAGGGTCCGGGACAGCTCCTACGAGCAGTACTTC. It is translated as CASRVRDSSYEQYF. The chain recombines TRBV28 with TRBJ2-7; 7 bases are a match to TRBD1. This CDR3 spans 14 amino acids. The junction had 5 bases not matched to a gene; V was cut back by 6 bases and J by 0 bases. Germline V gene sequence: CDR1 MDHEN, CDR2 SYDVKM.

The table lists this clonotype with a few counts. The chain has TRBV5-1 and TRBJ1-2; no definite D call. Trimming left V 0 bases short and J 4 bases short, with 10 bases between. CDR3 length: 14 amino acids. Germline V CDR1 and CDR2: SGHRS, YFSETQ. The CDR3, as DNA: TGCGCCAGCAGCTTGGCGAACCCGGCCTATGGCTACACCTTC. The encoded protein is CASSLANPAYGYTF. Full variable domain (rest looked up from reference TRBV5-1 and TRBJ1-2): KAGVTQTPRYLIKTRGQQVTLSCSPISGHRSVSWYQQTPGQGLQFLFEYFSETQRNKGNFPGRFSGRQFSNSRSEMNVSTLELGDSALYLCASSLANPAYGYTFGSGTRLTVV.

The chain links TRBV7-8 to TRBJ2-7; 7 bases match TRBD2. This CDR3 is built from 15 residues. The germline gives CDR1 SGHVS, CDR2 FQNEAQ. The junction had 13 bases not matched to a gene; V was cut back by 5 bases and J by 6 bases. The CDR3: CASSTDRTSVGEQYF. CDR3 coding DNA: TGTGCCAGCAGCACGGACCGGACTAGTGTTGGCGAGCAGTACTTC.

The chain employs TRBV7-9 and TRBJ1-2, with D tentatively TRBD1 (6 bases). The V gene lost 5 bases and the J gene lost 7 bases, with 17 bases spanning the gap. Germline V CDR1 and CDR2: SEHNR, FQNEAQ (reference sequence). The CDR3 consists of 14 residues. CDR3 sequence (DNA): TGTGCCAGCAGCCCAGAGTGGGGGGCGGTTGGCTACACCTTC. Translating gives CASSPEWGAVGYTF. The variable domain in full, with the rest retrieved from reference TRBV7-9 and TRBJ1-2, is DTGVSQNPRHKITKRGQNVTFRCDPISEHNRLYWYRQTLGQGPEFLTYFQNEAQLEKSRLLSDRFSAERPKGSFSTLEIQRTEQGDSAMYLCASSPEWGAVGYTFGSGTRLTVV.

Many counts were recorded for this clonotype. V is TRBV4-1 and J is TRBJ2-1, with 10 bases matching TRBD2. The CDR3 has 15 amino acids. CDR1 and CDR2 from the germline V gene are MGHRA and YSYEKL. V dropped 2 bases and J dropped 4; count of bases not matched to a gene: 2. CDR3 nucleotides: TGCGCCAGCAGCCAACTAGCGGGAGTTTACAATGAGCAGTTCTTC. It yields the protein CASSQLAGVYNEQFF.

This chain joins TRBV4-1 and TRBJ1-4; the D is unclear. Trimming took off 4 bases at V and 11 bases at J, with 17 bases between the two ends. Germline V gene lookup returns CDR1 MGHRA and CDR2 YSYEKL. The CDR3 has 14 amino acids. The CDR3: CASSRKTTGQKLFF. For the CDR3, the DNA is TGCGCCAGCAGCCGCAAAACCACCGGGCAGAAACTGTTTTTT.

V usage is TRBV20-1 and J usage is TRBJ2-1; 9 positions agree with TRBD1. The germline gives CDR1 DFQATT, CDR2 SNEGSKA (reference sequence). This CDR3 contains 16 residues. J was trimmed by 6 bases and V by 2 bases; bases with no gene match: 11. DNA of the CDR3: TGCAGTGCTAGATATGCCGGGACAGGGCTTATCAATGAGCAGTTCTTC. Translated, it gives CSARYAGTGLINEQFF.

CDR3 region: CSARDPGLREQYF. In DNA form, the CDR3 reads TGCAGTGCTAGAGATCCTGGTCTTCGCGAGCAGTACTTC. The gene calls are TRBV20-1 and TRBJ2-7; D gene ambiguous. The ends were cut back, 0 bases at V and 6 bases at J, with 12 bases in the middle. This CDR3 contains 13 residues. CDR1 DFQATT and CDR2 SNEGSKA come from the germline V gene (reference sequence).

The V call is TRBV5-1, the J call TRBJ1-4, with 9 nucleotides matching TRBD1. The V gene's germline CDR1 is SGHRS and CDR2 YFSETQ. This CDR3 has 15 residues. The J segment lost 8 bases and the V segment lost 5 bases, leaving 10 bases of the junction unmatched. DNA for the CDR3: TGCGCCAGCAGACCAACAGGGGGCAACGGGGAAAAACTGTTTTTT. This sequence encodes CASRPTGGNGEKLFF.

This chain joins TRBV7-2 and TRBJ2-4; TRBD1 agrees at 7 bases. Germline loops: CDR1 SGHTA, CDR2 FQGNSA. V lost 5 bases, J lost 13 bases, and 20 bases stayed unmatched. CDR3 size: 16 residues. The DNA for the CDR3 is TGTGCCAGCAGCCCACAGGGGAAGGTATACTCTAATGAGCAGTACTTC. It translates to CASSPQGKVYSNEQYF. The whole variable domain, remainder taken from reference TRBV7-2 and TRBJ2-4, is GAGVSQSPSNKVTEKGKDVELRCDPISGHTALYWYRQSLGQGLEFLIYFQGNSAPDKSGLPSDRFSAERTGGSVSTLTIQRTQQEDSAVYLCASSPQGKVYSNEQYFGAGTRLSVL.

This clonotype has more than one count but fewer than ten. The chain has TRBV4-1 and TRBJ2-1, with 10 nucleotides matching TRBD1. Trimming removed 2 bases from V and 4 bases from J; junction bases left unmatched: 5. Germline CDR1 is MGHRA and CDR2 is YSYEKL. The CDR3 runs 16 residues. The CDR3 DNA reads TGCGCCAGCAGCCAACCCGGGACAGGGGCGTACAATGAGCAGTTCTTC. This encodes CASSQPGTGAYNEQFF.

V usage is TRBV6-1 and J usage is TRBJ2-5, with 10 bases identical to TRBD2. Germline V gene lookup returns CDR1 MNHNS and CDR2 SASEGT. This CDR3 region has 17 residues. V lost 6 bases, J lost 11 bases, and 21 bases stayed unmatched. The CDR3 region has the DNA TGTGCCAGCAGCCCCGCGAAGACTAGCGGGCGAAATGGAGAGCAGTACTTC. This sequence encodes CASSPAKTSGRNGEQYF.